Each of the 15 T cell receptor beta chains below was sequenced from the same sample in a study of OX40 agonist ivuxolimab in advanced cancers. The assay was immunoSEQ multiplex PCR, and TCRdb's table has in-frame clones only and misses some. The sample has more than 40,000 clones, 88% seen once; the top ten hold 50% to 60%. The material sequenced was CD4+ or CD8+ T cells sorted from blood, taken in a trial of the OX40 agonist ivuxolimab. The receptors originated from an adult with an advanced solid tumor such as melanoma, head and neck, liver or kidney cancer.

The chain uses TRBV9 and TRBJ2-3, with 10 bases fitting TRBD2. The CDR3 totals 18 residues. Germline V lookup: CDR1 SGDLS, CDR2 YYNGEE. V trimming: 0 bases; J trimming: 6 bases; junction bases outside the gene matches: 13. CDR3 nucleotide sequence: TGTGCCAGCAGCGTAGAGGCTAGCGGGAGATGGACAGATGATACGCAGTATTTT. Protein: CASSVEASGRWTDDTQYF.

The chain carries TRBV10-2 and TRBJ2-3; the match to TRBD2 covers 9 bases. This CDR3 comprises 14 residues. The V gene end was trimmed by 10 bases and the J gene end by 3 bases; junction bases not matched to a gene: 8. CDR1 and CDR2 (germline): WSHSY, SAAADI. The CDR3 bases are TGCGCCACCAGGACTAGCGCCTTTACAGATACGCAGTATTTT. Its translation is CATRTSAFTDTQYF.

This rearrangement joins TRBV21-1 to TRBJ1-1. TRBV21-1 counts as a pseudogene. CDR3 length: 18 residues. CDR3 protein: CASSKCAPCRAEDTEAFF. The CDR3 region has the DNA TGTGCCAGCAGCAAATGTGCCCCATGCAGGGCGGAGGACACTGAAGCTTTCTTT.

This clone appeared once. This chain connects TRBV10-3 to TRBJ1-1; TRBD1 matches at 7 bases. The germline V gene encodes CDR1 ENHRY and CDR2 SYGVKD. J was trimmed by 0 bases and V by 4 bases; bases with no gene match: 2. The CDR3 is 14 amino acids. The DNA of the CDR3 is TGTGCCATCAGTGGGGACAGCATGAACACTGAAGCTTTCTTT. Translation gives CAISGDSMNTEAFF.

This clone was detected a few times. The chain uses TRBV9 and TRBJ2-1, with TRBD1 matching 7 bases. Germline values: CDR1 SGDLS, CDR2 YYNGEE. V gave up 3 bases and J gave up 7 bases; unmatched junction bases: 4. This CDR3 is 13 amino acids long. The CDR3 nucleotides are TGTGCCAGCAGCGCGACAGGGATTAATGAGCAGTTCTTC. Amino acids: CASSATGINEQFF.

This sequence joins TRBV28 and TRBJ2-7; either TRBD1 or TRBD2 may fit D (7 bases each). The CDR3 runs 18 residues. V was trimmed by 8 bases and J by 1 base, leaving 27 bases between them. The germline gives CDR1 MDHEN, CDR2 SYDVKM. The CDR3 coding sequence is TGTGCCAGCTTTCCCCCTGGGGAGGGGGCAATCCTTTCCTACGAGCAGTACTTC. It translates to CASFPPGEGAILSYEQYF.

The chain couples TRBV6-1 to TRBJ2-1; possible D gene TRBD1, 6 bases. The CDR3 has 16 residues. The germline V gene encodes CDR1 MNHNS and CDR2 SASEGT. V shed 2 bases and J shed 7 bases, with 18 bases lying between them. The CDR3 bases are TGTGCCAGCAGTGAATTTGGCAGGGGTTCGTGGAATGAGCAGTTCTTC. It specifies CASSEFGRGSWNEQFF.

The rearrangement uses TRBV27 and TRBJ2-1; no clear D. There are 11 residues in the CDR3. Trimming took 3 bases from V and 9 from J, leaving 6 bases between them. Germline CDR1 reads MNHEY; CDR2 reads SMNVEV (reference sequence). The DNA of the CDR3 is TGTGCCAGCAGTTTCTATACTGAGCAGTTCTTC. Protein: CASSFYTEQFF.

The chain has TRBV5-1 and TRBJ2-5; 12 nucleotides line up with TRBD2. The J call could be wrong; TRBJ2-7 is a better fit for the DNA end. The CDR3 is made up of 14 amino acids. The germline CDR1 and CDR2 sequences are SGHRS and YFSETQ. The CDR3 sequence: CASSSTSGSYEQYF. The CDR3 DNA follows: TGCGCCAGCAGCTCGACTAGCGGGAGCTACGAGCAGTACTTC.

The chain employs TRBV4-1 and TRBJ2-2; D is perhaps TRBD1 (6 bases). The germline V and J ends were trimmed by 3 bases and 0 bases, with 11 bases remaining between them. Looked up from germline, CDR1 is MGHRA and CDR2 is YSYEKL. The CDR3 has 16 residues. The CDR3: CASSQRQESNTGELFF. The CDR3 nucleotides read TGCGCCAGCAGCCAGAGACAGGAATCGAACACCGGGGAGCTGTTTTTT.

The chain uses TRBV19 and TRBJ2-1; 11 bases are a match to TRBD1. The CDR3 is 16 amino acids. J was trimmed by 7 bases and V by 8 bases; bases with no gene match: 13. In germline, CDR1 is LNHDA, CDR2 SQIVND (reference sequence). This CDR3 is CASQKADRGLFNEQFF. The CDR3 region has the DNA TGTGCCAGTCAGAAGGCGGACAGGGGGCTTTTTAATGAGCAGTTCTTC. Variable domain in full (rest from reference TRBV19 and TRBJ2-1): DGGITQSPKYLFRKEGQNVTLSCEQNLNHDAMYWYRQDPGQGLRLIYYSQIVNDFQKGDIAEGYSVSREKKESFPLTVTSAQKNPTAFYLCASQKADRGLFNEQFFGPGTRLTVL.

This clone has only a few counts. J is TRBJ1-5 and V is TRBV6-1; possibly TRBD1 for D (5 bases). The CDR3 is 15 amino acids. V was clipped by 7 bases and J by 3 bases, with 16 bases between them. CDR1 is MNHNS and CDR2 is SASEGT in the germline V gene. CDR3 bases: TGTGCCAGCACCCAACACGGGACCCTCAATCAGCCCCAGCATTTT. The encoded protein is CASTQHGTLNQPQHF.

This chain links TRBV12-5 with TRBJ2-5; a possible D gene is TRBD1 (6 bases). The CDR3 consists of 19 residues. CDR1 LGHNT and CDR2 FRNRAP come from the germline V gene. Between the trimmed V and J ends, which lost 0 bases and 5 bases, there was a span of 25 bases. CDR3 nucleotides: TGTGCTAGTGGTTTGGTGTTCATCTTCCGGGACAAAGCTAGGGAGACCCAGTACTTC. Protein: CASGLVFIFRDKARETQYF.

The chain combines TRBV7-9 with TRBJ1-1, with D unresolved. The germline V and J ends were trimmed by 0 bases and 3 bases, with 11 bases remaining between them. The CDR3 has 15 residues. CDR1 is SEHNR, CDR2 FQNEAQ, per germline (reference sequence). In nucleotides, the CDR3 is TGTGCCAGCAGCTTAGCGGTATACAGTCACACTGAAGCTTTCTTT. Protein product: CASSLAVYSHTEAFF.

This clone was observed a single time. The V and J genes are TRBV7-9 and TRBJ1-1; D perhaps matches TRBD1 (5 bases). Trimming left V 5 bases short and J 1 base short, with 8 bases between. The germline V gene encodes CDR1 SEHNR and CDR2 FQNEAQ (reference sequence). The CDR3 is made up of 13 amino acids. This CDR3 is CASSGGRNTEAFF. In DNA form, the CDR3 reads TGTGCCAGCAGCGGGGGACGGAACACTGAAGCTTTCTTT.